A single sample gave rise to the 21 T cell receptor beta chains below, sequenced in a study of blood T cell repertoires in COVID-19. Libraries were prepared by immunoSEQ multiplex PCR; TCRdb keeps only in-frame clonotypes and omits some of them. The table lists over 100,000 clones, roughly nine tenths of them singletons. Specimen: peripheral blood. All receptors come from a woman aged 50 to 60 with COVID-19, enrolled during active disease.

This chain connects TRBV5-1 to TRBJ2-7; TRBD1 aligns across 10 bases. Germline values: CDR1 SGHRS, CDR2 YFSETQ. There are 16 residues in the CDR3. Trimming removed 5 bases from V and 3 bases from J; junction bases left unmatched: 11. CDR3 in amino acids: CASRPTGTGDFYEQYF. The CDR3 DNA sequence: TGCGCCAGCAGACCGACCGGGACAGGGGACTTCTACGAGCAGTACTTC.

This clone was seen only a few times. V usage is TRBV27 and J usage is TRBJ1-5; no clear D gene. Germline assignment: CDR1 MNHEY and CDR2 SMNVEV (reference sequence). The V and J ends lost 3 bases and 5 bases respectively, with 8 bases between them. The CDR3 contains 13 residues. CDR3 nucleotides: TGTGCCAGCAGTTTCCTTAGAGATCAGCCCCAGCATTTT. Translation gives CASSFLRDQPQHF.

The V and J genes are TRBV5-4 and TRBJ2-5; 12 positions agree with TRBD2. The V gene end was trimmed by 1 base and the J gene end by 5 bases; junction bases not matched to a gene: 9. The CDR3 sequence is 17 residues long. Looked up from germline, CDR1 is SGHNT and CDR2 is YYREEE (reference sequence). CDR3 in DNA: TGTGCCAGCAGCTTGTATCGGACTAGCGGGGTGGGGGAGACCCAGTACTTC. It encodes CASSLYRTSGVGETQYF.

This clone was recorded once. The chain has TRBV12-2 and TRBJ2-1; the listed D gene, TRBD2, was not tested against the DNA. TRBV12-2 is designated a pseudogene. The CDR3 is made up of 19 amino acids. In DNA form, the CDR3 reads TGTGCAAGTCGCCCCGGGACTAGCGGGGGGACTAAAAGAGACAATGAGCAGTTCTTC. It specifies CASRPGTSGGTKRDNEQFF.

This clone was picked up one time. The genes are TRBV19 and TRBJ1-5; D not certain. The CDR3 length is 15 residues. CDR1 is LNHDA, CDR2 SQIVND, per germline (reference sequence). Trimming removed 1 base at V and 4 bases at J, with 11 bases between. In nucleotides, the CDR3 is TGTGCCAGTAGTATAGCGTATCAGATAAATCAGCCCCAGCATTTT. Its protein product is CASSIAYQINQPQHF. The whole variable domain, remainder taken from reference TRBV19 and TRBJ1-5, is DGGITQSPKYLFRKEGQNVTLSCEQNLNHDAMYWYRQDPGQGLRLIYYSQIVNDFQKGDIAEGYSVSREKKESFPLTVTSAQKNPTAFYLCASSIAYQINQPQHFGDGTRLSIL.

The CDR3 protein is CASSYGGDRGHEQFF. The CDR3 nucleotides are TGTGCCAGCAGTTACGGCGGGGACAGGGGGCATGAGCAGTTCTTC. This chain connects TRBV6-5 to TRBJ2-1, with 12 nucleotides matching TRBD1. CDR3 length equals 15 residues. The V gene's germline CDR1 is MNHEY and CDR2 SVGAGI. The V and J ends lost 2 bases and 8 bases, in that order; junction bases with no gene match: 4.

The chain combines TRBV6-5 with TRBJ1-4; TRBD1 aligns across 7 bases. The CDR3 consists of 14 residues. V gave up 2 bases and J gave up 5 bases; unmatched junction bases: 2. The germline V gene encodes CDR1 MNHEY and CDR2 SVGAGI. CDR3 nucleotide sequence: TGTGCCAGCAGTTACAGGGGGCTAAATGAAAAACTGTTTTTT. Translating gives CASSYRGLNEKLFF.

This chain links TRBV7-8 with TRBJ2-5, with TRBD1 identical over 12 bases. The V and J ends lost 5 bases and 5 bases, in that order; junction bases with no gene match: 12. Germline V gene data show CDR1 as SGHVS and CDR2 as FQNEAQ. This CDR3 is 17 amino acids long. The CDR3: CASSKRLSGQGAETQYF. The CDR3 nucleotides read TGTGCCAGCAGCAAAAGGTTGTCGGGACAGGGGGCCGAGACCCAGTACTTC.

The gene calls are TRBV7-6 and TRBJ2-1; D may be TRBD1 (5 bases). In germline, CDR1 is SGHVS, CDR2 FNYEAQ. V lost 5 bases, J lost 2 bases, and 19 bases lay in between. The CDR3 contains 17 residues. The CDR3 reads CASSRPKTEETYNEQFF. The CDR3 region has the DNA TGTGCCAGCAGCCGTCCGAAGACAGAAGAAACCTACAATGAGCAGTTCTTC.

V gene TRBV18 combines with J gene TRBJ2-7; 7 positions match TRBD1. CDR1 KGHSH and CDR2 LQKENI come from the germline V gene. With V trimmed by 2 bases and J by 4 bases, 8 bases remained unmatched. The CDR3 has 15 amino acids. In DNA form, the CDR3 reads TGTGCCAGCTCACCATACACAGGGGACGTTTACGAGCAGTACTTC. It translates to CASSPYTGDVYEQYF.

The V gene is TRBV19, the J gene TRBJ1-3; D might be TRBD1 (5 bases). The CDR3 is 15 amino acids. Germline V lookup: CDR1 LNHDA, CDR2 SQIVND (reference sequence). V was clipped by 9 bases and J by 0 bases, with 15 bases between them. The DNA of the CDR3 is TGTGCCAGCCGGAGTGGGGGACTCTCTGGAAACACCATATATTTT. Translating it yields CASRSGGLSGNTIYF.

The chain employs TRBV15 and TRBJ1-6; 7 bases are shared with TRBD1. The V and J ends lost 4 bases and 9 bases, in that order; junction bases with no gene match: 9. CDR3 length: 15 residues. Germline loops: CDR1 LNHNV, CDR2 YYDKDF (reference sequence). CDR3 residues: CATSMRKGARSPLHF. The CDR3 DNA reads TGTGCCACCAGCATGCGAAAGGGGGCGCGTTCACCCCTCCACTTT.

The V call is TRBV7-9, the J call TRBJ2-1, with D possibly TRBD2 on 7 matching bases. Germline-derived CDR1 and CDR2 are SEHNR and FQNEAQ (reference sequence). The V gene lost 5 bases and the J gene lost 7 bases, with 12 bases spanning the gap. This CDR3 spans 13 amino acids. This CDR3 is CASSKGGQNEQFF. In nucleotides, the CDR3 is TGTGCCAGCAGCAAGGGGGGGCAAAATGAGCAGTTCTTC. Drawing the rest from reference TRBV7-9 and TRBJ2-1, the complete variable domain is DTGVSQNPRHKITKRGQNVTFRCDPISEHNRLYWYRQTLGQGPEFLTYFQNEAQLEKSRLLSDRFSAERPKGSFSTLEIQRTEQGDSAMYLCASSKGGQNEQFFGPGTRLTVL.

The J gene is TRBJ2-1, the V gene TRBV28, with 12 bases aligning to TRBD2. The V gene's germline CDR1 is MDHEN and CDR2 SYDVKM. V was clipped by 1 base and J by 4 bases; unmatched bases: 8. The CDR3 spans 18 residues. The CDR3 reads CASSLFRTSGEYYNEQFF. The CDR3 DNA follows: TGTGCCAGCAGTTTATTCCGGACTAGCGGGGAATATTACAATGAGCAGTTCTTC. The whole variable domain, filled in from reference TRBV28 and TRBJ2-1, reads DVKVTQSSRYLVKRTGEKVFLECVQDMDHENMFWYRQDPGLGLRLIYFSYDVKMKEKGDIPEGYSVSREKKERFSLILESASTNQTSMYLCASSLFRTSGEYYNEQFFGPGTRLTVL.

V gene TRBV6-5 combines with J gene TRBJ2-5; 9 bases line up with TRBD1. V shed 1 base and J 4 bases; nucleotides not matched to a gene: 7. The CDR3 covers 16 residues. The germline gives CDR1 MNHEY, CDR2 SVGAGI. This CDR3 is CASSYYGTGGGETQYF. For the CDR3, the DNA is TGTGCCAGCAGTTACTACGGTACAGGGGGCGGAGAGACCCAGTACTTC.

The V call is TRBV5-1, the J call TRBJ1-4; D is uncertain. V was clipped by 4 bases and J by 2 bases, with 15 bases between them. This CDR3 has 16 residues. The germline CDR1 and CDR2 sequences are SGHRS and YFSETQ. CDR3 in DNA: TGCGCCAGCAGCCCGGGCGGGAGTGTGACTAATGAAAAACTGTTTTTT. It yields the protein CASSPGGSVTNEKLFF. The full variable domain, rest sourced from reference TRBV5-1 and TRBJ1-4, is KAGVTQTPRYLIKTRGQQVTLSCSPISGHRSVSWYQQTPGQGLQFLFEYFSETQRNKGNFPGRFSGRQFSNSRSEMNVSTLELGDSALYLCASSPGGSVTNEKLFFGSGTQLSVL.

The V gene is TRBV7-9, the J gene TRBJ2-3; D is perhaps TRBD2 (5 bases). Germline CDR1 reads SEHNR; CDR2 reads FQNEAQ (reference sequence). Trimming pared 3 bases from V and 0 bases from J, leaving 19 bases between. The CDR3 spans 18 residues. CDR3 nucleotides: TGTGCCAGCAGCTTCTTATCCACTAGTTGGGGTAGCACAGATACGCAGTATTTT. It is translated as CASSFLSTSWGSTDTQYF.

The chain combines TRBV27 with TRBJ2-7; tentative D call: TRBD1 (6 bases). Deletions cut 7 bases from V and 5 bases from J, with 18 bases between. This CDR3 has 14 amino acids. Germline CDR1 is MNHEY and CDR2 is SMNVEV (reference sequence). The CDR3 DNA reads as TGTGCCAGCAAATTGATTGGGGGCGCGGACGAGCAGTACTTC. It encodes CASKLIGGADEQYF.

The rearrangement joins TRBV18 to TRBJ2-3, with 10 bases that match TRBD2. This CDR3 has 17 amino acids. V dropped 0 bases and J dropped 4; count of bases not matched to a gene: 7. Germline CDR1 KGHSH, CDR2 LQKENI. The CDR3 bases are TGTGCCAGCTCACCACCGTCCAGCGGGGGGGCCCCAGATACGCAGTATTTT. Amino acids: CASSPPSSGGAPDTQYF.

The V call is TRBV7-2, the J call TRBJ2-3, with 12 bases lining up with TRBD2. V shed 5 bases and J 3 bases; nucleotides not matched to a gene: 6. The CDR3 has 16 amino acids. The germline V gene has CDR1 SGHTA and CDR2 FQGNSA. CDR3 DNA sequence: TGTGCCAGCAGCCAGCTAGCGGGGGGGCCGACAGATACGCAGTATTTT. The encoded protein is CASSQLAGGPTDTQYF.

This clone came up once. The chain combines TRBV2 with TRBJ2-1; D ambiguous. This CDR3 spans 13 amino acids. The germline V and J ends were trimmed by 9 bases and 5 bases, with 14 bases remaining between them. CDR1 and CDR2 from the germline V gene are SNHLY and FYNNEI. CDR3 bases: TGTGCCAGAAACTCCCTTCGGGACAATGAGCAGTTCTTC. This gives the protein CARNSLRDNEQFF.